One sample yielded the 24 T cell receptor beta chains listed below, sequenced in a study of blood T cells in healthy people across ages. Through a sample-barcoded 5' primer and a J-beta primer mix, a second PCR was run for about 6 to 12 cycles. TCRdb reprocessed the 5' RACE reads with MiXCR, giving one entry per CDR3 protein. The data contain about 670,000 distinct CDR3 sequences, over 40% of them singletons. Material for sequencing was blood. The receptors come from a woman aged 80 or over in good health.

The gene calls are TRBV20-1 and TRBJ1-6; a weak D match, TRBD1 (5 bases). The V gene lost 5 bases and the J gene lost 0 bases, with 17 bases spanning the gap. The CDR3 runs 17 residues. From germline, CDR1 is DFQATT and CDR2 SNEGSKA (reference sequence). CDR3 sequence reads: CSASPGRGLSYNSPLHF. The CDR3 DNA follows: TGCAGTGCTTCCCCCGGTCGGGGACTCTCCTATAATTCACCCCTCCACTTT.

The J gene is TRBJ2-4, the V gene TRBV4-2; 8 bases fit TRBD1. The DNA matches TRBJ2-7 better at its end, which makes the J call doubtful. Germline assignment: CDR1 LGHNA and CDR2 YNFKEQ. The CDR3 runs to 15 residues. CDR3 residues: CASSQVGTGLYEQYF. The DNA for the CDR3 is TGTGCCAGCAGCCAAGTCGGGACAGGACTCTACGAGCAGTACTTC.

This clonotype was counted a single time. This chain links TRBV4-2 with TRBJ2-5; D might be TRBD2 (5 bases). This CDR3 has 12 residues. Germline CDR1 reads LGHNA; CDR2 reads YNFKEQ. Trimming stripped 2 bases from V and 5 bases from J, with 6 bases between. CDR3 sequence (DNA): TGTGCCAGCAGCCAACGAGGGGAGACCCAGTACTTC. Amino acids: CASSQRGETQYF.

This clonotype showed up many times. The gene calls are TRBV7-9 and TRBJ1-1, with D perhaps matching TRBD1 (6 bases). The CDR3 is 13 residues long. The germline gives CDR1 SEHNR, CDR2 FQNEAQ (reference sequence). V was pared by 5 bases and J by 5 bases, with 12 bases between. The CDR3 region has the DNA TGTGCCAGCAGCGCGGGGGCGGAAACTGAAGCTTTCTTT. Amino acids: CASSAGAETEAFF.

V is TRBV25-1 and J is TRBJ2-2; D remains ambiguous. V lost 2 bases and J lost 13, with 17 bases in between. Germline V lookup: CDR1 MGHDK, CDR2 SYGVNS. The CDR3 totals 14 residues. Here the CDR3 reads CASSEPVGPPRLFF. In DNA form, the CDR3 reads TGTGCCAGCAGTGAACCAGTCGGGCCTCCACGGCTGTTTTTT.

The CDR3, as DNA: TGTGCCAGCAGCCTCCGGACAGGGGGTTTCCAAGAGACCCAGTACTTC. It codes for CASSLRTGGFQETQYF. This chain uses TRBV3-1 with TRBJ2-5; 10 bases fit TRBD1. Germline V CDR1 and CDR2: LGHDT, YNNKEL (reference sequence). CDR3 size: 16 residues. V lost 4 bases, J lost 1 base, and 6 bases stayed unmatched.

Worth noting for this clonotype: A much larger clone lies one base from this, so it may be a read error. The chain recombines TRBV7-3 with TRBJ2-1; tentative D call: TRBD2 (5 bases). Germline V gene data show CDR1 as SGHTA and CDR2 as FQGTGA. The CDR3 sequence is 17 residues long. The CDR3 bases are TGTGCCAGCAGCTTTCACCTAGCCCCCAGCTCCTACAATGAGCAGCTCTTC. Amino acid sequence: CASSFHLAPSSYNEQLF.

This clonotype has more than one count but fewer than ten. This rearrangement joins TRBV6-2 or TRBV6-3 to TRBJ2-7, with D tentatively TRBD2 (6 bases). CDR3 length equals 15 residues. The ends were cut back, 2 bases at V and 3 bases at J, with 14 bases in the middle. In germline, CDR1 is MNHEY, CDR2 SVGEGT. CDR3: CASSYDAGTFYEQYF. CDR3 DNA: TGTGCCAGCAGTTACGATGCGGGGACCTTCTACGAGCAGTACTTC.

This chain uses TRBV10-3 with TRBJ2-7; the D is unclear. The germline CDR1 and CDR2 sequences are ENHRY and SYGVKD. The CDR3 consists of 13 residues. Trimming took off 2 bases at V and 3 bases at J, with 8 bases between the two ends. Here the CDR3 DNA reads TGTGCCATCAGTGAGCCCACAGACTACGAGCAGTACTTC. It yields the protein CAISEPTDYEQYF.

The table lists this clonotype with a count of one. This may be a read error: a much more frequent sequence differs by one nucleotide. The chain carries TRBV10-3 and TRBJ2-3; TRBD2 matches 9 bases. CDR3 size: 14 residues. V shed 6 bases, J shed 4 bases, and the junction held 5 bases outside the gene matches. Germline values: CDR1 ENHRY, CDR2 SYGVKD. Here the CDR3 DNA reads TGTGCCATCAGGAGGGGACTAGCTGCAGATACGCAGTATTTT. It yields the protein CAIRRGLAADTQYF.

This sequence joins TRBV5-1 and TRBJ2-3, with D perhaps TRBD2 (6 bases). V lost 2 bases and J 0 bases, leaving 19 bases between the germline ends. The CDR3 runs to 18 residues. Looked up from germline, CDR1 is SGHRS and CDR2 is YFSETQ. The DNA for the CDR3 is TGCGCCAGCAGCTTCACATTCTCCGGGACTTCTAGCACAGATACGCAGTATTTT. Translated: CASSFTFSGTSSTDTQYF.

This chain links TRBV29-1 with TRBJ1-2; 7 bases map to TRBD1. V shed 8 bases and J 7 bases; nucleotides not matched to a gene: 16. The CDR3 covers 14 residues. Germline V gene lookup returns CDR1 SQVTM and CDR2 ANQGSEA. The CDR3 reads CSIGGGGGVGGYTF. The CDR3 nucleotides are TGCAGCATTGGAGGGGGCGGGGGTGTGGGTGGCTACACCTTC.

The sample holds a few counts of this clonotype. The chain couples TRBV7-2 to TRBJ2-1; a weak D match, TRBD2 (5 bases). The CDR3 spans 14 residues. V was shortened by 4 bases and J by 6 bases, with 13 bases between the two germline ends. From germline, CDR1 is SGHTA and CDR2 FQGNSA. The CDR3 reads CASSSYYTSNEQFF. In DNA form, the CDR3 reads TGTGCCAGCAGCTCTTACTATACTAGCAATGAGCAGTTCTTC.

The J gene is TRBJ2-4, the V gene TRBV2, with TRBD2 as a possible D gene (6 bases). The DNA end is more similar to TRBJ2-5, so the J call may be wrong. In germline, CDR1 is SNHLY, CDR2 FYNNEI. There are 15 residues in the CDR3. In DNA, the CDR3 is TGTGCCAGCAATTCGTATCCGGAGGGAGGAGAGACCCAGTACTTC. Translation: CASNSYPEGGETQYF.

The gene calls are TRBV5-1 and TRBJ2-7; no clear D. V lost 2 bases and J 7 bases, leaving 19 bases between the germline ends. The CDR3 is made up of 15 amino acids. CDR1 and CDR2 from the germline V gene are SGHRS and YFSETQ. The CDR3 loop is CASSFQVISYNEQYF. DNA of the CDR3: TGCGCCAGCAGCTTCCAGGTGATTTCCTACAATGAGCAGTACTTC.

V gene TRBV5-1 combines with J gene TRBJ1-4; D is ambiguous. With 3 bases removed from V and 8 bases from J, the gap between germline ends came to 11 bases. The CDR3 length is 13 residues. CDR1 and CDR2 from the germline V gene are SGHRS and YFSETQ. The CDR3 reads CASSSGNREKLFF. The CDR3 region has the DNA TGCGCCAGCAGCTCCGGAAATCGGGAAAAACTGTTTTTT. Complete variable domain (other parts from reference TRBV5-1 and TRBJ1-4): KAGVTQTPRYLIKTRGQQVTLSCSPISGHRSVSWYQQTPGQGLQFLFEYFSETQRNKGNFPGRFSGRQFSNSRSEMNVSTLELGDSALYLCASSSGNREKLFFGSGTQLSVL.

The rearrangement links TRBV6-5 to TRBJ1-1; D is unresolved. Germline V gives CDR1 MNHEY, CDR2 SVGAGI. V lost 6 bases, J lost 1 base, and 15 bases lay in between. The CDR3 spans 15 residues. CDR3 amino acids: CASRVDGVANTEAFF. The CDR3 region has the DNA TGTGCCAGCAGGGTAGATGGAGTAGCGAACACTGAAGCTTTCTTT.

V gene TRBV20-1 combines with J gene TRBJ2-7, with D maybe TRBD2 (5 bases). The J call is in doubt because the DNA end fits TRBJ2-5 better. This CDR3 is 13 amino acids long. Looked up from germline, CDR1 is DFQATT and CDR2 is SNEGSKA (reference sequence). The CDR3: CSARDSVEGTQYF. For the CDR3, the DNA is TGCAGTGCTAGAGATTCGGTCGAGGGGACCCAGTACTTC.

The V and J genes are TRBV24-1 and TRBJ2-1; possibly TRBD1 or TRBD2 for D (5 bases each). The CDR3 sequence is 14 residues long. V lost 9 bases and J lost 6, with 17 bases in between. Per germline, CDR1 KGHDR and CDR2 SFDVKD. The CDR3 bases are TGTGCCACCGGGGGTCTGCATGATGTCAATGAGCAGTTCTTC. Residues: CATGGLHDVNEQFF.

There are a few counts of this clonotype. The CDR3 spells CASSQVRRRTDTQYF. The CDR3 coding sequence is TGTGCCAGCAGCCAGGTGCGGAGACGCACAGATACGCAGTATTTT. The V gene is TRBV7-9, the J gene TRBJ2-3; no reliable D call. The V and J ends lost 5 bases and 1 base respectively, with 13 bases between them. Germline lookup yields CDR1 SEHNR and CDR2 FQNEAQ (reference sequence). The CDR3 runs to 15 residues.

The gene calls are TRBV19 and TRBJ2-5; TRBD1 aligns across 10 bases. The end of the DNA fits TRBJ2-7 better, so the J call may be wrong. The length of the CDR3 is 14 residues. Germline CDR1 LNHDA, CDR2 SQIVND (reference sequence). The CDR3 reads CASSIRTGGAEQYF. The CDR3 bases are TGTGCCAGTAGTATAAGGACAGGGGGTGCCGAGCAGTACTTC.

On this clonotype: The junction differs from germline at one of its ends, possibly a read error. The chain joins TRBV30 to TRBJ1-2; D ambiguous. The CDR3 is made up of 11 amino acids. In germline, CDR1 is GTSNPN, CDR2 SVGIG (reference sequence). The CDR3 bases are TGTGCCTTGAGTGTATTGGGTGGCTACACCTTC. This sequence encodes CALSVLGGYTF.

This chain joins TRBV11-2 and TRBJ1-2, with D possibly TRBD1 on 5 matching bases. Germline CDR1 and CDR2: SGHAT and FQNNGV. CDR3 length: 13 amino acids. V dropped 5 bases and J dropped 3 bases, with 10 bases sitting between them. The CDR3 nucleotides are TGTGCCAGCAGCACCCTACAGGACTATGGCTACACCTTC. This codes for CASSTLQDYGYTF.

This sequence joins TRBV14 and TRBJ1-2; D ambiguous. Per the germline V gene, CDR1 is SGHDN and CDR2 is FVKESK. V was pared by 0 bases and J by 4 bases, with 12 bases between. The CDR3 sequence is 15 residues long. The CDR3 protein is CASSQDSDEGYGYTF. As DNA, the CDR3 is TGTGCCAGCAGCCAAGATTCGGATGAAGGCTATGGCTACACCTTC.